This paragraph reports one T cell receptor (beta chain). Its matching antigen is unknown. The sample is drawn from a study of CD8 T cells in Susac syndrome. General study results and limits: It was acknowledged in the study that the number of individuals who were included in its TCR sequencing and HLA analysis was relatively small.

RNA amounts of roughly 0.45 to 1 ug underwent reverse transcription with random hexamers. A multiplex approach, immunoSEQ multiplex PCR, amplified TCR beta CDR3 across 54 Vbeta and 13 Jbeta. Via MiXCR, TCRdb re-called the immunoSEQ multiplex PCR reads, giving one row per CDR3 protein. The sample includes approximately 100,000 distinct CDR3 sequences, 92% of them seen just once. V lost 2 bases to trimming and J lost 6 bases, with 6 bases between them. Germline-derived CDR1 and CDR2 are MNHEY and SVGAGI. The CDR3 runs 12 residues. This rearrangement joins TRBV6-5 to TRBJ2-3; D unclear. The TCR comes from a human donor in good health. The sequenced sample was CD4+ T cells from PBMCs. The CDR3, as DNA: TGTGCCAGCAGTTACACTGGGGATACGCAGTATTTT. Amino acid sequence: CASSYTGDTQYF.